The T cell receptor (beta chain) described here comes from a study of cytomegalovirus exposure and HLA in healthy donors. Amplification used 60 Vbeta primers and 13 Jbeta primers. TCRdb's copy holds only in-frame clones and misses some; the assay was immunoSEQ multiplex PCR. The sample has more than 100,000 clones, approximately 64% seen once; the top ten hold 2.5% to 4%. Study results and caveats: Researchers counted roughly 150 TCR beta chains as cytomegalovirus-associated.

The germline gives CDR1 LGHNA, CDR2 YNFKEQ. CDR3 length equals 18 residues. V shed 3 bases, J shed 6 bases, and the junction held 15 bases outside the gene matches. On this clone: Antigen: not known.

This TCR was recovered from a woman aged 50 to 65 in good health and CMV-seronegative. The material sequenced was PBMCs. The chain is built from TRBV4-2 and TRBJ2-3, with 10 bases lining up with TRBD2. CDR3 nucleotide sequence: TGTGCCAGCAGCCAGTATCTAGCGGGAGAGGGGGTGGCTGATACGCAGTATTTT. This translates into CASSQYLAGEGVADTQYF.